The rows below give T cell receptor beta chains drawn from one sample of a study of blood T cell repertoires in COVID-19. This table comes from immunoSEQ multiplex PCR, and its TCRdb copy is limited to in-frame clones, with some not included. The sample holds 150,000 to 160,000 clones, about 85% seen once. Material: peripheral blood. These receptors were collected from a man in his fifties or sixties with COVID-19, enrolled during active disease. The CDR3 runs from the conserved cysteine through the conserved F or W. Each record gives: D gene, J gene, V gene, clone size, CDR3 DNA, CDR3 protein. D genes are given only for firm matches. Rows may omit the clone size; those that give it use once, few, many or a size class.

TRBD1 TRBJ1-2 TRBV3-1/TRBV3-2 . TGTGCCAGCAGCCGGGACAGCTATGGCTACACCTTC CASSRDSYGYTF
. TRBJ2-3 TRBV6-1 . TGTGCCAGCAGTGAGGGGCCGAGCACAGATACGCAGTATTTT CASSEGPSTDTQYF
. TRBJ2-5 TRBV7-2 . TGTGCCAGCAGCCTAGATGGGACAACAGGAAAGACCCAGTACTTC CASSLDGTTGKTQYF
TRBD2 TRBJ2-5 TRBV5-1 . TGCGCCAGCAGCCCCGGACTAGCGGAGACCCAGTACTTC CASSPGLAETQYF
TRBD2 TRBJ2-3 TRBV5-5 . TGTGCCAGCAGCTTCGGGACTAGCGGGAGTGGAGATACGCAGTATTTT CASSFGTSGSGDTQYF
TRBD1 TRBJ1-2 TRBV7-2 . TGTGCCAGCAGCTTAGGGGACAGGGTTGGTGGCTACACCTTC CASSLGDRVGGYTF
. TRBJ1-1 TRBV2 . TGTGCCAGCAGTGATTTGAGTTCGAACACTGAAGCTTTCTTT CASSDLSSNTEAFF
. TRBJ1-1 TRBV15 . TGTGCCACCAGCAGAGAATTGATGCGAACTGAAGCTTTCTTT CATSRELMRTEAFF
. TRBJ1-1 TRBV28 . TGTGCCAGCAGTTCCCTCTCCCCGGGACAACGGAACACTGAAGCTTTCTTT CASSSLSPGQRNTEAFF
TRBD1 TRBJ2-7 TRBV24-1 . TGTGCCACCAGTGGGTGGACAGGGCAAGACTACGAGCAGTACTTC CATSGWTGQDYEQYF
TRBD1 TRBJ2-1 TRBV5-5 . TGTGCCAGCAGCCCGACCGGGACAGGGGGCTTTGAGCAGTTCTTC CASSPTGTGGFEQFF
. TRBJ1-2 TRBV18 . TGTGCCAGCTCCGAGGACAGTGTCTATGGCTACACCTTC CASSEDSVYGYTF
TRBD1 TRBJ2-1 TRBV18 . TGTGCCAGCTCACCGGGGCAGGGGGCCCACAATGAGCAGTTCTTC CASSPGQGAHNEQFF
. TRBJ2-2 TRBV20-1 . TGCAGTGCTAGTTCCGGGATGGGCACCGGGGAGCTGTTTTTT CSASSGMGTGELFF
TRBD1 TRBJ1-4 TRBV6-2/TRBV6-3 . TGTGCCAGCAGTTACTCCGGGACAGGGAAAGAAAAACTGTTTTTT CASSYSGTGKEKLFF
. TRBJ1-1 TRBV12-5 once TGTGCTAGTGGTTTAGAACAGGGCATGAACACTGAAGCTTTCTTT CASGLEQGMNTEAFF
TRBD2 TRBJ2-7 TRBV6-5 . TGTGCCAGCAGTTACTTCGGGGGGAAAGCCCACGAGCAGTACTTC CASSYFGGKAHEQYF
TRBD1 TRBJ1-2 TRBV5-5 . TGTGCCAGCAGCTTGACAGGGGAAATCTATGGCTACACCTTC CASSLTGEIYGYTF
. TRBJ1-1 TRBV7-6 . TGTGCCAGCAGCTTAGTGCCAGCCCCGGGGGACACTGAAGCTTTCTTT CASSLVPAPGDTEAFF
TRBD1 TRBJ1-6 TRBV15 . TGTGCCACCAGCTCCAGATGGGGACAGGGGGACTATAATTCACCCCTCCACTTT CATSSRWGQGDYNSPLHF
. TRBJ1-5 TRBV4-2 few TGTGCCAGCAGCCAAGGGGGAACAGGATTTAATCAGCCCCAGCATTTT CASSQGGTGFNQPQHF
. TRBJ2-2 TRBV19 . TGTGCCAGTAGCCCACTCGGGAACACCGGGGAGCTGTTTTTT CASSPLGNTGELFF
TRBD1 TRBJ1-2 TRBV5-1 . TGCGCCAGCACCCCCGGGACAGGGCAATCAGGGGGGTATGGCTACACCTTC CASTPGTGQSGGYGYTF
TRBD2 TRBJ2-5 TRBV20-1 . TGCAGTGCTATAGCGGGTGAGACCCAGTACTTC CSAIAGETQYF
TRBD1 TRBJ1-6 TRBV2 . TGTGCCAGCAGTGTGTTGGGACAGGGGGGATCACCCCTCCACTTT CASSVLGQGGSPLHF
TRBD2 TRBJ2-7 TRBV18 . TGTGCCAGCTCACCTCCACGGGGGGGTTCCTACGAGCAGTACTTC CASSPPRGGSYEQYF
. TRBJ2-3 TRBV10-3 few TGTGCCATCAGCCAGGGTAAAGATACGCAGTATTTT CAISQGKDTQYF
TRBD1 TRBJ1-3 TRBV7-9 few TGTGCCAGCAGCTTGGGACAGGGGGCCGCCGGAAACACCATATATTTT CASSLGQGAAGNTIYF